What follows is one TCR beta chain and its context. It lacks a known antigen. Base quality data are lacking; no much larger clone is found one base away. Deletion took 3 bases off V and 0 bases off J, with a span of 8 bases between the germline ends. From cysteine to phenylalanine, the CDR3 is 14 amino acids long. This entry keeps only the CDR3 DNA: 42 bases, framed from base 1. According to the germline V gene (reference sequence), CDR1 reads SEHNR and CDR2 reads FQNEAQ. Library preparation employed the immunoSEQ multiplex PCR assay. This immuneACCESS table, as held by TCRdb, lists in-frame sequences with V and J called but not all clones. Of the missing ones, under half trace to an unresolved V gene in checked studies; the others have no known cause. This sample is represented by around 170,000 clones; roughly 90% of them were singletons. The ten most abundant clones make up approximately 1.5% of the sample.

The entry originates in a study of control samples from healthy donors and cancer patients (dated by TCRdb to between 2020 and 2021). The chain is made from TRBV7-9 and TRBJ1-2; no D gene is confidently identified. The sequenced material came from blood. This TCR was recovered from a woman aged 45-60 years in good health. The bases read TGTGCCAGCAGCTTGGGCAGGTCTAACTATGGCTACACCTTC. Translation gives CASSLGRSNYGYTF.